The 2 T cell receptor beta chains presented below share a single source sample, sequenced in a study of molecular identifiers for immune sequencing clone quantification. TCRdb itself ran the PCR reads through MiXCR, one entry per CDR3 protein. The data contain a few hundred thousand distinct CDR3 sequences, roughly a quarter of them seen just once; the ten biggest clones take up about 0.7%. Input material: naive CD8+ T cells from blood, with Jurkat cell RNA spiked in. Subset given: FACS-sorted CD8+CD4-CCR7+CD45RA+ naive T cells. The receptors were sampled from a human donor in good health. Some libraries in this study had Jurkat cell RNA spiked in.

This chain joins TRBV4-1 and TRBJ1-5; perhaps TRBD1 as D (6 bases). From germline, CDR1 is MGHRA and CDR2 YSYEKL. Trimming pared 1 base from V and 0 bases from J, leaving 13 bases between. The CDR3 loop spans 17 amino acids. DNA for the CDR3: TGCGCCAGCAGCCAAGTCACAGGGCGTTATAGCAATCAGCCCCAGCATTTT. Amino acid sequence: CASSQVTGRYSNQPQHF.

Turning to this clonotype: A much bigger clone sits one base away, suggesting this may be a read error. V usage is TRBV5-3 and J usage is TRBJ2-3, with D possibly TRBD2 on 5 matching bases. TRBV5-3 belongs to the ORF category, with a function that is uncertain. The CDR3 extends over 15 amino acids. The chain's CDR3 is CVSSLEVASTDTQYF. The CDR3 DNA is TGTGTCAGCAGCTTGGAGGTAGCGAGCACAGATACGCAGTATTTT.